The next 24 T cell receptor beta chains were all read from a single sample in a study of cytomegalovirus exposure and HLA in healthy donors. Primers: 60 Vbeta forward and 13 Jbeta reverse. Sequencing was performed with immunoSEQ multiplex PCR; in TCRdb, only in-frame clones are kept and a portion is missing. This table holds under 120,000 clones, roughly 80% found once. Source material: PBMCs. The source of these receptors is a female donor in good health and CMV-seropositive.

This rearrangement joins TRBV7-9 to TRBJ1-4; 8 bases fit TRBD1. The CDR3 is 12 amino acids. CDR1 SEHNR and CDR2 FQNEAQ come from the germline V gene (reference sequence). The CDR3 bases are TGTGGCACAGGGGGGGGGTACGAAAAACTGTTTTTT. The encoded protein is CGTGGGYEKLFF.

This clone was seen only a few times. The chain uses TRBV19 and TRBJ2-1, with D perhaps TRBD1 (5 bases). CDR1 and CDR2 (germline): LNHDA, SQIVND (reference sequence). CDR3 length: 16 residues. Trimming cost V 5 bases and J 5 bases, with 19 bases left between them. CDR3 region: CASSHTRQRNNNEQFF. CDR3 bases: TGTGCCAGTAGTCATACAAGACAGAGGAATAACAATGAGCAGTTCTTC. The full variable domain, rest sourced from reference TRBV19 and TRBJ2-1, is DGGITQSPKYLFRKEGQNVTLSCEQNLNHDAMYWYRQDPGQGLRLIYYSQIVNDFQKGDIAEGYSVSREKKESFPLTVTSAQKNPTAFYLCASSHTRQRNNNEQFFGPGTRLTVL.

V is TRBV5-1 and J is TRBJ1-1; D is uncertain. The length of the CDR3 is 13 residues. Per germline, CDR1 SGHRS and CDR2 YFSETQ. V shed 0 bases and J shed 1 base, with 4 bases lying between them. The CDR3 sequence: CASSLDRNTEAFF. Written as DNA, the CDR3 is TGCGCCAGCAGCTTGGACAGGAACACTGAAGCTTTCTTT.

The chain joins TRBV6-5 to TRBJ1-6; possible D gene TRBD1, 6 bases. Deletions cut 0 bases from V and 9 bases from J, with 15 bases between. The CDR3 runs to 16 residues. Per the germline V gene, CDR1 is MNHEY and CDR2 is SVGAGI. CDR3 protein: CASSYSKQGTASPLHF. CDR3 coding DNA: TGTGCCAGCAGTTACTCGAAACAGGGTACCGCTTCACCCCTCCACTTT.

This chain joins TRBV21-1 and TRBJ2-1; the listed D gene, TRBD2, was not tested against the DNA. TRBV21-1 is an annotated pseudogene. This CDR3 spans 12 amino acids. The CDR3 region is CASSSRLAGQFF. CDR3 in DNA: TGTGCCAGCAGCAGCCGACTAGCAGGGCAGTTCTTC.

The V call is TRBV29-1, the J call TRBJ2-7, with a weak D call TRBD2 (5 bases). This CDR3 comprises 11 residues. V was cut by 3 bases and J by 7 bases, with 10 bases left in between. Germline V CDR1 and CDR2: SQVTM, ANQGSEA. The CDR3 nucleotides read TGCAGCGTTGATGAGGGAATGGAGCAGTACTTC. It codes for CSVDEGMEQYF.

V and J are TRBV9 and TRBJ2-2; the D gene is possibly TRBD2 (5 bases). Trimming took 0 bases from V and 2 from J, leaving 14 bases between them. Per germline, CDR1 SGDLS and CDR2 YYNGEE. This CDR3 has 17 amino acids. CDR3 in amino acids: CASSVGGLLSNTGELFF. In nucleotides, the CDR3 is TGTGCCAGCAGCGTAGGTGGACTTCTATCTAACACCGGGGAGCTGTTTTTT.

The V gene is TRBV9, the J gene TRBJ2-1, with D maybe TRBD2 (5 bases). Germline V gene lookup returns CDR1 SGDLS and CDR2 YYNGEE. Trimming removed 0 bases at V and 10 bases at J, with 23 bases between. This CDR3 has 17 amino acids. DNA of the CDR3: TGTGCCAGCAGCGTAGCTAACGGGGTACTCCGCATTTCGGAGCAGTTCTTC. This gives the protein CASSVANGVLRISEQFF. Based on the CDR3 plus reference TRBV9 and TRBJ2-1, the full variable domain is DSGVTQTPKHLITATGQRVTLRCSPRSGDLSVYWYQQSLDQGLQFLIQYYNGEERAKGNILERFSAQQFPDLHSELNLSSLELGDSALYFCASSVANGVLRISEQFFGPGTRLTVL.

This clone appeared a single time. The chain combines TRBV2 with TRBJ1-5; 11 nucleotides match TRBD1. The germline CDR1 and CDR2 sequences are SNHLY and FYNNEI. The CDR3 consists of 12 residues. The J segment lost 14 bases and the V segment lost 6 bases, leaving 6 bases of the junction unmatched. Here the CDR3 reads CASRPGQGAKHF. DNA of the CDR3: TGTGCCAGCAGACCTGGACAGGGGGCCAAGCATTTT.

The gene calls are TRBV25-1 and TRBJ2-2; perhaps TRBD1 as D (5 bases). Germline-derived CDR1 and CDR2 are MGHDK and SYGVNS. The CDR3 is 16 residues long. V dropped 6 bases and J dropped 5 bases, with 19 bases sitting between them. DNA for the CDR3: TGTGCCAGCAGAGAGGCTGGGCCAGGGAAAACCGGGGAGCTGTTTTTT. Translation: CASREAGPGKTGELFF.

The V and J genes are TRBV11-2 and TRBJ2-5; TRBD1 agrees at 10 bases. The CDR3 has 16 residues. Germline-derived CDR1 and CDR2 are SGHAT and FQNNGV. V gave up 1 base and J gave up 10 bases; unmatched junction bases: 12. For the CDR3, the DNA is TGTGCCAGCAGCTTAGTCGGGGGGACAGGGGTGAGAAGCCAGTACTTC. It yields the protein CASSLVGGTGVRSQYF.

DNA of the CDR3: TGTGCCAGCAGCACCCGACAGGGGTTAACCTACGAGCAGTACTTC. This sequence encodes CASSTRQGLTYEQYF. The chain couples TRBV5-4 to TRBJ2-7, with TRBD1 identical over 8 bases. Germline V gene lookup returns CDR1 SGHNT and CDR2 YYREEE (reference sequence). CDR3 length: 15 residues. Germline trimming cut 4 bases from V and 2 bases from J; bases unmatched to any gene: 8.

Points on this clone: An end of the junction differs from the germline gene, which may be a read error. This chain links TRBV18 with TRBJ1-5; the D gene is possibly TRBD1 (5 bases). This CDR3 has 14 amino acids. CDR1 is KGHSH and CDR2 is LQKENI in the germline V gene. The CDR3 DNA sequence: TGTGCCAGCTCACAGGGATGGGGCAATCGGCCCCAGCATTTT. As protein: CASSQGWGNRPQHF.

This rearrangement joins TRBV28 to TRBJ1-5; D not certain. Germline CDR1 MDHEN, CDR2 SYDVKM. This CDR3 comprises 13 residues. Trimming took 6 bases from V and 0 from J, leaving 6 bases between them. The CDR3 is CASSVYSNQPQHF. In DNA form, the CDR3 reads TGTGCCAGCAGCGTTTATAGCAATCAGCCCCAGCATTTT.

V usage is TRBV5-1 and J usage is TRBJ2-5, with D possibly TRBD2 on 6 matching bases. Trimming removed 3 bases at V and 4 bases at J, with 19 bases between. Germline CDR1 is SGHRS and CDR2 is YFSETQ. The CDR3 length is 16 residues. The CDR3 nucleotides are TGCGCCAGCAGCTCAATAGCGGTCCGGATAGGAGAGACCCAGTACTTC. Amino acids: CASSSIAVRIGETQYF.

This clone was detected only a few times. V is TRBV7-2 and J is TRBJ2-1, with 7 nucleotides matching TRBD2. Germline CDR1 reads SGHTA; CDR2 reads FQGNSA. With V trimmed by 0 bases and J by 7 bases, 3 bases remained unmatched. The CDR3 loop spans 14 amino acids. The CDR3 region is CASSLAGGTNEQFF. CDR3 nucleotides: TGTGCCAGCAGCTTAGCGGGAGGGACGAATGAGCAGTTCTTC.

This clone was detected a few times. The V call is TRBV27, the J call TRBJ1-1; TRBD1 might be the D (6 bases). This CDR3 contains 15 residues. Germline V lookup: CDR1 MNHEY, CDR2 SMNVEV (reference sequence). V lost 1 base and J lost 1, with 10 bases in between. In nucleotides, the CDR3 is TGTGCCAGCAGTTTATGGGGGCCTCAGAACACTGAAGCTTTCTTT. Its translation: CASSLWGPQNTEAFF.

The chain carries TRBV5-1 and TRBJ2-1, with 14 bases lining up with TRBD2. The CDR3 is 18 residues long. V gave up 4 bases and J gave up 1 base; unmatched junction bases: 7. Germline values: CDR1 SGHRS, CDR2 YFSETQ. The CDR3 coding sequence is TGCGCCAGCAGCGTCGGGACTAGCGGGAGACTTTCCTACAATGAGCAGTTCTTC. Protein: CASSVGTSGRLSYNEQFF.

The chain carries TRBV2 and TRBJ2-5; 8 nucleotides align to TRBD2. The germline gives CDR1 SNHLY, CDR2 FYNNEI. The junction had 8 bases not matched to a gene; V was cut back by 6 bases and J by 5 bases. This CDR3 contains 14 residues. This chain's CDR3 is CASRPEAGAETQYF. DNA of the CDR3: TGTGCCAGCAGACCCGAAGCGGGAGCGGAGACCCAGTACTTC. Looking up the rest from reference TRBV2 and TRBJ2-5 gives the full variable domain: EPEVTQTPSHQVTQMGQEVILRCVPISNHLYFYWYRQILGQKVEFLVSFYNNEISEKSEIFDDQFSVERPDGSNFTLKIRSTKLEDSAMYFCASRPEAGAETQYFGPGTRLLVL.

This clone was seen once. The chain couples TRBV6-4 to TRBJ2-2; TRBD1 aligns across 9 bases. From germline, CDR1 is MRHNA and CDR2 SNTAGT. This CDR3 is built from 15 residues. Trimming took 4 bases from V and 6 from J; bases not matched to a gene: 6. The CDR3: CASSVQGTGSGELFF. Here the CDR3 DNA reads TGTGCCAGCAGTGTCCAAGGGACAGGGTCCGGGGAGCTGTTTTTT.

The chain employs TRBV5-1 and TRBJ1-5; D uncertain. CDR1 and CDR2 (germline): SGHRS, YFSETQ. The CDR3 is 13 amino acids. V dropped 0 bases and J dropped 7 bases, with 8 bases sitting between them. The chain's CDR3 is CASSLDTNQPQHF. Written as DNA, the CDR3 is TGCGCCAGCAGCTTGGACACAAACCAGCCCCAGCATTTT.

The chain uses TRBV2 and TRBJ2-5; the match to TRBD2 covers 9 bases. This CDR3 spans 15 amino acids. Germline values: CDR1 SNHLY, CDR2 FYNNEI. Losses at the gene ends were 4 bases for V and 5 bases for J; bases not matched to a gene: 8. In nucleotides, the CDR3 is TGTGCCAGCAGTGCCGGGGGGCGGGGGGGTGAGACCCAGTACTTC. Encoded protein: CASSAGGRGGETQYF.

The V call is TRBV7-2, the J call TRBJ2-1, with D maybe TRBD2 (6 bases). CDR1 and CDR2 (germline): SGHTA, FQGNSA. The CDR3 totals 14 residues. With 9 bases removed from V and 0 bases from J, the gap between germline ends came to 12 bases. The CDR3 DNA is TGTGCCAGTGGGGGGAGGAGCTCCTACAATGAGCAGTTCTTC. It translates to CASGGRSSYNEQFF.

This sequence joins TRBV7-5 and TRBJ1-5. TRBV7-5 constitutes a pseudogene. CDR3 size: 16 residues. CDR3 protein: CVRSPPRGDSNQPQHF. The CDR3 DNA is TGTGTCAGAAGCCCCCCCCGGGGTGATAGCAATCAGCCCCAGCATTTT.